The sequence of this T cell receptor beta chain was determined in a study of early T cells in non-severe SARS-CoV-2 infection. Individual cDNA molecules each received unique molecular identifiers attached to them. TCRdb reanalysed the 5' RACE reads using MiXCR and keeps one entry per CDR3 protein. The sample has over 35,000 distinct CDR3 sequences, approximately 10% seen once. The CDR3 is 12 residues long. Germline V CDR1 and CDR2: DFQATT, SNEGSKA (reference sequence). Material for sequencing was whole blood. The chain combines TRBV20-1 with TRBJ1-2; D is unresolved. The receptor was isolated from an adult who was a healthcare worker with PCR-confirmed SARS-CoV-2 infection or an uninfected control (not recorded which). The CDR3 DNA reads as TGCCTTCCCGGAGCTTACAACTATGGCTACACCTTC. Its translation: CLPGAYNYGYTF.